The clone carrying this T cell receptor beta chain was observed at least ten times. The antigen remains undetermined. This sample stems from a study of identical twins. Template switching, a step in the protocol, added a universal primer site, and cDNA carried unique molecular identifiers. In TCRdb, the 5' RACE reads were re-called with MiXCR into one record per CDR3 protein. The table records more than 350,000 distinct CDR3 sequences, 7% to 9.5% of them present only once. The CDR3 has 11 residues. V gave up 5 bases and J gave up 8 bases, with 10 bases separating them. CDR1 is DFQATT, CDR2 SNEGSKA, per germline (reference sequence). Study-level points and caveats: Out-of-frame alpha sequences shared by twins were enriched for low generation probability. Zero-insertion analyses could be partly confounded by invariant MAIT and iNKT cells.

Sequencing was carried out using naive T cells sorted from blood. The chain recombines TRBV20-1 with TRBJ2-1; D unclear. This TCR derives from a woman aged 45-60 years in good health. CDR3: CSAEAFDEQFF. The CDR3, as DNA: TGCAGTGCTGAGGCCTTCGATGAGCAGTTCTTC.